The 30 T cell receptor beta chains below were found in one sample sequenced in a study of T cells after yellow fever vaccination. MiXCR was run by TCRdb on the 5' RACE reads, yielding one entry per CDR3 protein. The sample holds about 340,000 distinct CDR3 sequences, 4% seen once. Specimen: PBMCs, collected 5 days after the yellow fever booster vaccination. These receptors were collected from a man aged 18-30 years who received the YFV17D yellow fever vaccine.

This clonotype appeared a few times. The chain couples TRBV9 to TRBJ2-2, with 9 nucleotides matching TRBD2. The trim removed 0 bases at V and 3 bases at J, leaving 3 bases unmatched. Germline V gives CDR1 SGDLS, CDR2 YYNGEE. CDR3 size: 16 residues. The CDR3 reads CASSVVAGADTGELFF. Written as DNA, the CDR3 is TGTGCCAGCAGCGTAGTAGCGGGGGCCGACACCGGGGAGCTGTTTTTT. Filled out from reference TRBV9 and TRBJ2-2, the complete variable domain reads DSGVTQTPKHLITATGQRVTLRCSPRSGDLSVYWYQQSLDQGLQFLIQYYNGEERAKGNILERFSAQQFPDLHSELNLSSLELGDSALYFCASSVVAGADTGELFFGEGSRLTVL.

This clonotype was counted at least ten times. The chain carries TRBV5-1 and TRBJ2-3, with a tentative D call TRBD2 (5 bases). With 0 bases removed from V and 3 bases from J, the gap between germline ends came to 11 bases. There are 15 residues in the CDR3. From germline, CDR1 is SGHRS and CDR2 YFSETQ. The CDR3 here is CASSLGFAGTDTQYF. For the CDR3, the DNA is TGCGCCAGCAGCTTGGGATTTGCGGGTACAGATACGCAGTATTTT. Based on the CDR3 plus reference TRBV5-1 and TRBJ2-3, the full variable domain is KAGVTQTPRYLIKTRGQQVTLSCSPISGHRSVSWYQQTPGQGLQFLFEYFSETQRNKGNFPGRFSGRQFSNSRSEMNVSTLELGDSALYLCASSLGFAGTDTQYFGPGTRLTVL.

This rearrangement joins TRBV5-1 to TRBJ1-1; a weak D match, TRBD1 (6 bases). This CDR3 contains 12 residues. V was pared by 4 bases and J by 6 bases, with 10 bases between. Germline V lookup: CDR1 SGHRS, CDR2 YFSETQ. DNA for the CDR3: TGCGCCAGCAGCCCCGGGACATCTGAAGCTTTCTTT. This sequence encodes CASSPGTSEAFF.

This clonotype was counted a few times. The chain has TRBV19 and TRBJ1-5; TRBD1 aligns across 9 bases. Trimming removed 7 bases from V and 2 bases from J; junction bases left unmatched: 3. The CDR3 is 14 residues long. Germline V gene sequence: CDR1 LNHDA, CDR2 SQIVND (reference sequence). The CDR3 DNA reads TGTGCCAGTACTTGGGACAGGGGCAATCAGCCCCAGCATTTT. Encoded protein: CASTWDRGNQPQHF.

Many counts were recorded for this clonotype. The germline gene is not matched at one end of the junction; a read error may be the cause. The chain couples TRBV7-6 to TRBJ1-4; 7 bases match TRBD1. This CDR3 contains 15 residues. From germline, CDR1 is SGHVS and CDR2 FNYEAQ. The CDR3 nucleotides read TGTGTCAGCAGCTTAGGACAGGTTATTAATGAAAAACTGTTTTTT. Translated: CVSSLGQVINEKLFF.

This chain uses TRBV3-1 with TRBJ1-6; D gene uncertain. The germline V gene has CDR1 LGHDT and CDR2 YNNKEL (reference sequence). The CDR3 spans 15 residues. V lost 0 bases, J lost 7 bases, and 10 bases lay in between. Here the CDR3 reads CASSQDRPENSPLHF. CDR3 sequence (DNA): TGTGCCAGCAGCCAAGACAGGCCAGAGAATTCACCCCTCCACTTT.

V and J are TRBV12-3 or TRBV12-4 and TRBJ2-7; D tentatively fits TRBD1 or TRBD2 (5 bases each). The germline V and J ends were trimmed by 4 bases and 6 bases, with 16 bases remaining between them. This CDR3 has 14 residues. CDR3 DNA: TGTGCCAGCAGTTCGGGGCTTGAGGTGGGCGAGCAGTACGTC. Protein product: CASSSGLEVGEQYV.

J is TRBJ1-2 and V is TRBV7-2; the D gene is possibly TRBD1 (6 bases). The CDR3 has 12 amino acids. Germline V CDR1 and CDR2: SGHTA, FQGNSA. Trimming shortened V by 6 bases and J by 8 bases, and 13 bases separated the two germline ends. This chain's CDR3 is CASSSTGPGYTF. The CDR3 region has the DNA TGTGCCAGCAGTTCCACAGGGCCCGGCTACACCTTC.

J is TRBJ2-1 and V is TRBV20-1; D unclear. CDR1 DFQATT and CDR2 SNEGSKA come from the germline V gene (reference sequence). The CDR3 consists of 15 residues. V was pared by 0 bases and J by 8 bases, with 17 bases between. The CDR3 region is CSARESPFYRYEQFF. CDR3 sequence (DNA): TGCAGTGCTAGAGAGTCACCATTTTACCGTTATGAGCAGTTCTTC.

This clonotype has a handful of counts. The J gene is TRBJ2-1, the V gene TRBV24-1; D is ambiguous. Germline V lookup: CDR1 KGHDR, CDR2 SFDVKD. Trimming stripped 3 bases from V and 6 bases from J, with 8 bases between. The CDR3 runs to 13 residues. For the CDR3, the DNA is TGTGCCACCAGTGATCCCTTATTCAATGAGCAGTTCTTC. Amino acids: CATSDPLFNEQFF.

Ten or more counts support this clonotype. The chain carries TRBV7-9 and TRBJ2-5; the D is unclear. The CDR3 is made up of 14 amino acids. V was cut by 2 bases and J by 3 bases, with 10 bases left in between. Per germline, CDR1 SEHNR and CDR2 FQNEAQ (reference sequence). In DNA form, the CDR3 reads TGTGCCAGCAGCTTATATAACGGAGAAGAGACCCAGTACTTC. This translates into CASSLYNGEETQYF.

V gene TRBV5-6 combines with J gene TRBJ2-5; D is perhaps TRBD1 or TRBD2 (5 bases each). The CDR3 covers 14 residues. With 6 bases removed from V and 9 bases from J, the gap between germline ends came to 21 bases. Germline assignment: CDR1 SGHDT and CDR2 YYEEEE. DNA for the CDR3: TGTGCCAGCATCCCTCGGGGACGACCCGTGGCCCAGTACTTC. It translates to CASIPRGRPVAQYF.

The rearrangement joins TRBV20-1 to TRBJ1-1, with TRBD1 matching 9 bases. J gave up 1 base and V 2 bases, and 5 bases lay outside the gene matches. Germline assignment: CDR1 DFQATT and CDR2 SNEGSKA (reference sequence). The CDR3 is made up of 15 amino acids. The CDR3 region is CSARYPGQGNTEAFF. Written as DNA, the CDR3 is TGCAGTGCTAGATATCCGGGACAGGGGAACACTGAAGCTTTCTTT.

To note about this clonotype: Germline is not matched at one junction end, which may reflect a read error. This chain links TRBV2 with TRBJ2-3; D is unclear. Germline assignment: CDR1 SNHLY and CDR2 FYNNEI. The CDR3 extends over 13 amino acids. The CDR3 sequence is CASCERLTDTQYF. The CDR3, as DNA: TGTGCCAGCTGTGAACGCCTCACAGATACGCAGTATTTT.

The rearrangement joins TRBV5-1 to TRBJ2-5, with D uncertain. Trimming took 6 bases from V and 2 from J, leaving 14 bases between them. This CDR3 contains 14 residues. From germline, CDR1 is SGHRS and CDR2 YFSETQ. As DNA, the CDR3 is TGCGCCAGCACTCCTTGGGGTGGGCAAGAGACCCAGTACTTC. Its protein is CASTPWGGQETQYF.

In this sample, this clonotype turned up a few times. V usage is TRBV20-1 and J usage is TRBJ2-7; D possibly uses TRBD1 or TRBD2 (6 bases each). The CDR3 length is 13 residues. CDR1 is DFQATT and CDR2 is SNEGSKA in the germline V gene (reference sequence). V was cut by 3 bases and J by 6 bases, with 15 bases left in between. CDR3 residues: CSARDRGLAEQYF. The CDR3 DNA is TGCAGTGCTAGGGACCGGGGGCTGGCCGAGCAGTACTTC.

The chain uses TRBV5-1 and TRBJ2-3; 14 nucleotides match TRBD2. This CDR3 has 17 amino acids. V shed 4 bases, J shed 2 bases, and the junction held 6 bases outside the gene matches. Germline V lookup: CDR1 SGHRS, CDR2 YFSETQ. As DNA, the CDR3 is TGCGCCAGCAGCCCCGGGACTAGCGGGGGTTTCACAGATACGCAGTATTTT. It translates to CASSPGTSGGFTDTQYF.

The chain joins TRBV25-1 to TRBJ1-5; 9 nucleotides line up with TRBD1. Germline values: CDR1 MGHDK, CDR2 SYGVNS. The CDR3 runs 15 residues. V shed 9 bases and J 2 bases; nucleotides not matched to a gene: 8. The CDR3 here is CASITGGAGNQPQHF. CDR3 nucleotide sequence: TGTGCCAGTATTACAGGGGGCGCAGGCAATCAGCCCCAGCATTTT.

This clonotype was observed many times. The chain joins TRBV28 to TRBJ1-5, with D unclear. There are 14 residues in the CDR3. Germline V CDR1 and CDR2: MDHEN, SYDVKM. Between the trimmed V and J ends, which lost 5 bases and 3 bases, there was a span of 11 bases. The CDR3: CASSQPPDNQPQHF. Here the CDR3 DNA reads TGTGCCAGCAGTCAGCCGCCAGACAATCAGCCCCAGCATTTT.

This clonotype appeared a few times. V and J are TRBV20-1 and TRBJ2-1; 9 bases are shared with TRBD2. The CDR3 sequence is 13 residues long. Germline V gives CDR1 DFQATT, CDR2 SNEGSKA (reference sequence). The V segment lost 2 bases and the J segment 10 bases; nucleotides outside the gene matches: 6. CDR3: CSARLAGAGEQFF. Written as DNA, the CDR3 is TGCAGTGCTAGATTAGCGGGGGCGGGGGAGCAGTTCTTC.

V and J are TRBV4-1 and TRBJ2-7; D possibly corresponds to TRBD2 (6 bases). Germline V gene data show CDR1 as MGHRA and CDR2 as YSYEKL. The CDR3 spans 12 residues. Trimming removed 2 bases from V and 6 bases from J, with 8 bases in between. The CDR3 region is CASSQLGGEQYV. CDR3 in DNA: TGCGCCAGCAGCCAACTCGGGGGCGAGCAGTACGTC.

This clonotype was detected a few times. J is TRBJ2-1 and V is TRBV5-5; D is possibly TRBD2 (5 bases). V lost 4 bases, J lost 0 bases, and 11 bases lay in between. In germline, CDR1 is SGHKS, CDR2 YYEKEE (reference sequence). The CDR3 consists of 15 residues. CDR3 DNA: TGTGCCAGCAGCCTAGCAATAGCCTCCTACAATGAGCAGTTCTTC. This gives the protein CASSLAIASYNEQFF.

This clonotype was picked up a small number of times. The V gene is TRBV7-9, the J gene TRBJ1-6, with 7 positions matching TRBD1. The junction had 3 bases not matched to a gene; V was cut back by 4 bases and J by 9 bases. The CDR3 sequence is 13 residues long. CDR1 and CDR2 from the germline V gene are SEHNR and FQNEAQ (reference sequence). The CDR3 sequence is CASSSGGGSPLHF. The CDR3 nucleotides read TGTGCCAGCAGCTCAGGGGGGGGTTCACCCCTCCACTTT.

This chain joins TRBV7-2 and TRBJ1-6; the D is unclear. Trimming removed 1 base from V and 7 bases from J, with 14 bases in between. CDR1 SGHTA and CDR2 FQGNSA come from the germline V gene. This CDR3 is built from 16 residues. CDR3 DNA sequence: TGTGCCAGCAGCTTAGTAGGCGGGGAGTCAAATTCACCCCTCCACTTT. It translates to CASSLVGGESNSPLHF.

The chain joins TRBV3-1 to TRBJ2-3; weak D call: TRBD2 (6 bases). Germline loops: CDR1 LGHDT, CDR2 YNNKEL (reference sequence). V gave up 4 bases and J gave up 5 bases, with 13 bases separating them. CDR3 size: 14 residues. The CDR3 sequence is CASSLTSSGDTQYF. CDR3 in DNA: TGTGCCAGCAGCCTAACTAGCAGTGGAGATACGCAGTATTTT.

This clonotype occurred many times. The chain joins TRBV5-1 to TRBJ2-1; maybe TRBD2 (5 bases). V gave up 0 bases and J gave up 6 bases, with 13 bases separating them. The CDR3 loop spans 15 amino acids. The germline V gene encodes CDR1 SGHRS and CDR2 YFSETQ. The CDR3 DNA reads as TGCGCCAGCAGCTTGGGAGGGCCGACCCTCAATGAGCAGTTCTTC. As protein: CASSLGGPTLNEQFF.

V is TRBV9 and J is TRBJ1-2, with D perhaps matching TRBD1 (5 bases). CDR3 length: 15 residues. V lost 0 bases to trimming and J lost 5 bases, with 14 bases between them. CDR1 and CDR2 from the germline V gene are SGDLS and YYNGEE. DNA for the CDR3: TGTGCCAGCAGCGTAGAAGGTGACAGATTGTATGGCTACACCTTC. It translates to CASSVEGDRLYGYTF.

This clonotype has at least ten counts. This CDR3 reads CASRLAGGNEQFF. Here the CDR3 DNA reads TGCGCCAGCAGGCTAGCGGGGGGGAATGAGCAGTTCTTC. V usage is TRBV5-1 and J usage is TRBJ2-1, with 12 bases aligning to TRBD2. The trim removed 5 bases at V and 7 bases at J, leaving 1 base unmatched. The CDR3 spans 13 residues. Germline values: CDR1 SGHRS, CDR2 YFSETQ.

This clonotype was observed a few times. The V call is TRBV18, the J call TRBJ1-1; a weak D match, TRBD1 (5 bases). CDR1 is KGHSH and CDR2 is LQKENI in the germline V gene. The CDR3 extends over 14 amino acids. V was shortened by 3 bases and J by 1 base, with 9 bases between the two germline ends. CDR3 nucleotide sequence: TGTGCCAGCTCACCTGACAGATCGAACACTGAAGCTTTCTTT. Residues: CASSPDRSNTEAFF.

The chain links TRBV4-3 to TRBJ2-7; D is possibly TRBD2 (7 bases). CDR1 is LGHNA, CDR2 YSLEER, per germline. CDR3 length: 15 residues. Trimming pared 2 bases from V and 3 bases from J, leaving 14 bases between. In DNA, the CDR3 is TGCGCCAGCAGCCAAAGGAGGGGGGAGGGCTACGAGCAGTACTTC. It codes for CASSQRRGEGYEQYF.